The present TCR beta chain was sequenced within a study of shared clonotypes between healthy human individuals. Overall study findings and caveats: Relative to their counterparts shared across all four donors, non-shared clonotypes exhibited diminished generation probabilities.

In regard to this clone: Its specificity is not known.

Each subset's genomic DNA was split evenly across several immunoSEQ plates. Original data processing: ImmunoSEQ supplied junction-only sequences lacking quality scores, so filtering was different. Produced via immunoSEQ multiplex PCR; TCRdb's table is partial and in-frame only. V and J calls and clone size follow that table, whereas D and trimming were derived from the DNA. The table includes over 850,000 clones, around 82% detected once. The sequencing sample was made of memory CD4+ T cells from PBMCs. Subset given: CD45RA-negative fraction. The TCR sequence derives from a man aged 18 to 29 in good health. Some clones in this sample may be carry-over from other donors' samples.

CDR3 sequence reads: CASSPGHDNEKLFF. DNA of the CDR3: TGTGCCAGCTCACCGGGACATGATAATGAAAAACTGTTTTTT. This rearrangement joins TRBV18 to TRBJ1-4; a possible D gene is TRBD1 (6 bases). The CDR3 is 14 amino acids. Trimming shortened V by 3 bases and J by 4 bases, and 9 bases separated the two germline ends. The V gene's germline CDR1 is KGHSH and CDR2 LQKENI.